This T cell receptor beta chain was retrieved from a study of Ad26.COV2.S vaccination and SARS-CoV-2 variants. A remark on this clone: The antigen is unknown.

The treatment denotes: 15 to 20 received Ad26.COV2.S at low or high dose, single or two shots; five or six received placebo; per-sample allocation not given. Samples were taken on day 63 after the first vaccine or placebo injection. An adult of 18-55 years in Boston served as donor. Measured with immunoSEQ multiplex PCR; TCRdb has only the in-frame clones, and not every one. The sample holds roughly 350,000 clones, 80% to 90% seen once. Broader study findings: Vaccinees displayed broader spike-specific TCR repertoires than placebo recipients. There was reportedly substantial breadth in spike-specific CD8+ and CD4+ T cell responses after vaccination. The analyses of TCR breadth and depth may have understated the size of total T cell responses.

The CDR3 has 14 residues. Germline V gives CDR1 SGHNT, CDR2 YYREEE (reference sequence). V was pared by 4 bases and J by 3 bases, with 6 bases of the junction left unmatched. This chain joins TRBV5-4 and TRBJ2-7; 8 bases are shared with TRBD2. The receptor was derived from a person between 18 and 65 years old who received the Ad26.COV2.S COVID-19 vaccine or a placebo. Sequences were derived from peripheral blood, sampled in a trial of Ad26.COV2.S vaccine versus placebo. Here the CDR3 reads CASSPGGAHYEQYF. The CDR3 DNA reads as TGTGCCAGCAGCCCCGGGGGGGCGCACTACGAGCAGTACTTC.